What follows describes a single TCR beta chain. Its antigen remains unknown. Naive CD8 cells comprised CD45RO-negative, CCR7-positively selected cells, excluding terminally differentiated effector memory CD45RA+ cells. The data stem from a study of shared clonotypes between healthy human individuals. Germline-derived CDR1 and CDR2 are SEHNR and FQNEAQ (reference sequence). V lost 7 bases and J lost 2, with 16 bases in between. The CDR3 extends over 15 amino acids. The assay was immunoSEQ multiplex PCR, and TCRdb's table has in-frame clones only and misses some. The sample consists of some 2,000,000 clones, about 95% of them appearing once. Broader study findings: It was only blood that was sampled, and tissue repertoires likely differ.

The sequencing input was naive CD8+ T cells sorted from blood. The V gene is TRBV7-9, the J gene TRBJ2-3; D may be TRBD2 (5 bases). This sequence was found in a man between 18 and 29 years old in good health. The CDR3 DNA sequence: TGTGCCAGCACAGATCGTAGCGACCCCACAGATACGCAGTATTTT. Translating gives CASTDRSDPTDTQYF. Drawing the rest from reference TRBV7-9 and TRBJ2-3, the complete variable domain is DTGVSQNPRHKITKRGQNVTFRCDPISEHNRLYWYRQTLGQGPEFLTYFQNEAQLEKSRLLSDRFSAERPKGSFSTLEIQRTEQGDSAMYLCASTDRSDPTDTQYFGPGTRLTVL.